This entry lists 16 T cell receptor beta chains sequenced from one sample in a study of somatic mutations in cytotoxic T cells in rheumatoid arthritis. Some clones are missing from TCRdb's copy, which holds only in-frame ones; the method was immunoSEQ multiplex PCR. The table includes 2,500 or so clones, roughly 73% detected once. The sequenced sample was CD8+ T cells sorted from blood. Receptors were obtained from a man in his 70s with rheumatoid arthritis.

The J gene is TRBJ2-2, the V gene TRBV5-1; D is ambiguous. The V end was cut by 0 bases, the J end by 1 base, with 4 bases between. The V gene's germline CDR1 is SGHRS and CDR2 YFSETQ. The CDR3 contains 14 residues. CDR3 coding DNA: TGCGCCAGCAGCTTGGATCGGAACACCGGGGAGCTGTTTTTT. It is translated as CASSLDRNTGELFF.

This clone was seen only once. This sequence joins TRBV6-5 and TRBJ1-1; possibly TRBD1 for D (6 bases). The V gene's germline CDR1 is MNHEY and CDR2 SVGAGI. CDR3 length equals 15 residues. The ends were cut back, 0 bases at V and 6 bases at J, with 14 bases in the middle. CDR3 sequence: CASSYSGGQLSEAFF. In nucleotides, the CDR3 is TGTGCCAGCAGTTACTCCGGGGGGCAACTATCTGAAGCTTTCTTT.

The table lists this clone with a count of one. The chain joins TRBV19 to TRBJ1-5, with 7 bases matching TRBD1. J lost 3 bases, V lost 6 bases, and 8 bases had no gene match. Germline V gene data show CDR1 as LNHDA and CDR2 as SQIVND (reference sequence). The CDR3 is made up of 15 amino acids. The CDR3 DNA reads TGTGCCAGTAGGCAGGAGACAGGGTTCAATCAGCCCCAGCATTTT. It codes for CASRQETGFNQPQHF.

This chain links TRBV5-1 with TRBJ1-6; the D is unclear. Deletions cut 5 bases from V and 0 bases from J, with 12 bases between. The CDR3 has 16 amino acids. Germline lookup yields CDR1 SGHRS and CDR2 YFSETQ. The CDR3 here is CASRGLGNSYNSPLHF. In nucleotides, the CDR3 is TGCGCCAGCAGGGGTTTGGGCAACTCCTATAATTCACCCCTCCACTTT.

The rearrangement links TRBV6-5 to TRBJ1-5, with D hard to call. The germline gives CDR1 MNHEY, CDR2 SVGAGI. V was pared by 0 bases and J by 3 bases, with 9 bases between. This CDR3 region has 15 residues. CDR3 bases: TGTGCCAGCAGTTACTCGTCCAGAATCAATCAGCCCCAGCATTTT. It is translated as CASSYSSRINQPQHF.

V is TRBV4-1 and J is TRBJ2-5; D is unclear. CDR1 and CDR2 from the germline V gene are MGHRA and YSYEKL. Trimming removed 0 bases from V and 1 base from J, with 6 bases in between. CDR3 length: 14 amino acids. This CDR3 is CASSQDQFQETQYF. As DNA, the CDR3 is TGCGCCAGCAGCCAAGACCAGTTCCAAGAGACCCAGTACTTC.

This clone was seen a few times. The rearrangement uses TRBV28 and TRBJ2-2, with 9 positions matching TRBD1. Germline assignment: CDR1 MDHEN and CDR2 SYDVKM. This CDR3 region has 15 residues. The V gene end was trimmed by 5 bases and the J gene end by 4 bases; junction bases not matched to a gene: 5. The CDR3 spells CASSPQGARTGELFF. CDR3 coding DNA: TGTGCCAGCAGTCCACAGGGGGCGCGCACCGGGGAGCTGTTTTTT.

CDR3 region: CASSLRAGSSYEQYF. The CDR3, as DNA: TGCGCCAGCAGCCTCCGAGCGGGGAGCTCCTACGAGCAGTACTTC. The chain links TRBV4-1 to TRBJ2-7, with 7 bases aligning to TRBD2. The CDR3 extends over 15 amino acids. With 4 bases clipped from V and 0 bases from J, the junction kept 6 bases outside the gene matches. Germline loops: CDR1 MGHRA, CDR2 YSYEKL.

This clone was seen just once. V gene TRBV7-7 combines with J gene TRBJ2-2; a weak D match, TRBD2 (5 bases). CDR1 SSHAT and CDR2 FNYEAQ come from the germline V gene (reference sequence). This CDR3 is built from 15 residues. Trimming stripped 0 bases from V and 5 bases from J, with 10 bases between. The CDR3 DNA reads TGTGCCAGCAGCTTAGCGGGAGAGGGTACCGGGGAGCTGTTTTTT. This gives the protein CASSLAGEGTGELFF.

This rearrangement joins TRBV9 to TRBJ1-1; D is unresolved. V was trimmed by 4 bases and J by 7 bases, leaving 14 bases between them. From germline, CDR1 is SGDLS and CDR2 YYNGEE. This CDR3 contains 13 residues. The chain's CDR3 is CASSPPGFGEAFF. In DNA form, the CDR3 reads TGTGCCAGCAGCCCACCGGGGTTCGGTGAAGCTTTCTTT.

The chain couples TRBV6-4 to TRBJ2-1; D might be TRBD2 (5 bases). Germline V gene data show CDR1 as MRHNA and CDR2 as SNTAGT. This CDR3 spans 15 amino acids. Deletions cut 2 bases from V and 0 bases from J, with 8 bases between. The CDR3 DNA reads TGTGCCAGCAGTGACGCGGGTTCCTCCTACAATGAGCAGTTCTTC. It codes for CASSDAGSSYNEQFF.

V is TRBV12-5 and J is TRBJ2-3; TRBD2 agrees at 9 bases. The CDR3 contains 17 residues. Germline V gives CDR1 LGHNT, CDR2 FRNRAP. V shed 5 bases, J shed 4 bases, and the junction held 13 bases outside the gene matches. This CDR3 is CASGPGGSGGFADTQYF. The DNA for the CDR3 is TGTGCTAGTGGTCCAGGGGGTAGCGGGGGTTTCGCAGATACGCAGTATTTT.

This clone was counted only a few times. The chain combines TRBV6-6 with TRBJ2-2; 8 nucleotides align to TRBD1. Trimming at V came to 5 bases and at J to 0 bases, leaving 2 bases not matched to a gene. CDR1 MNHNY and CDR2 SVGAGI come from the germline V gene (reference sequence). CDR3 size: 15 residues. Written as DNA, the CDR3 is TGTGCCAGCAGTCCGGGACAGGCGAACACCGGGGAGCTGTTTTTT. Amino acid sequence: CASSPGQANTGELFF.

This sequence joins TRBV13 and TRBJ2-3; 9 nucleotides agree with TRBD2. Losses at the gene ends were 5 bases for V and 5 bases for J; bases not matched to a gene: 11. CDR1 is PRHDT, CDR2 FYEKMQ, per germline (reference sequence). CDR3 size: 16 residues. The CDR3 DNA sequence: TGTGCCAGCAGCCCGACTCGCGGGAGGGCCGAAGATACGCAGTATTTT. As protein: CASSPTRGRAEDTQYF. Supplemented by reference TRBV13 and TRBJ2-3, the full variable domain reads AAGVIQSPRHLIKEKRETATLKCYPIPRHDTVYWYQQGPGQDPQFLISFYEKMQSDKGSIPDRFSAQQFSDYHSELNMSSLELGDSALYFCASSPTRGRAEDTQYFGPGTRLTVL.

This sequence joins TRBV7-9 and TRBJ2-5; 8 nucleotides match TRBD2. J gave up 1 base and V 7 bases, and 8 bases lay outside the gene matches. CDR1 is SEHNR and CDR2 is FQNEAQ in the germline V gene (reference sequence). The CDR3 is made up of 15 amino acids. CDR3 nucleotide sequence: TGTGCCAGCAAGGGTAGCGGGGCCTTCCAAGAGACCCAGTACTTC. Amino acids: CASKGSGAFQETQYF.

The chain carries TRBV28 and TRBJ2-3; 10 nucleotides align to TRBD1. Trimming took 3 bases from V and 1 from J; bases not matched to a gene: 10. The CDR3 extends over 18 amino acids. Germline V gives CDR1 MDHEN, CDR2 SYDVKM. The CDR3 spells CASSFLLGTGVGTDTQYF. CDR3 coding DNA: TGTGCCAGCAGTTTCCTGTTGGGGACAGGGGTGGGCACAGATACGCAGTATTTT.